These 16 T cell receptor beta chains were all obtained from the same sample, sequenced in a study of cytomegalovirus exposure and HLA in healthy donors. Method: immunoSEQ multiplex PCR; TCRdb's copy keeps in-frame clones and lacks some. The table records some 140,000 clones, approximately 86% of them present only once. Material for sequencing was PBMCs. These receptors were collected from a young man in good health and CMV-seropositive.

The count of this clone is one. This chain connects TRBV11-2 to TRBJ2-5, with 9 nucleotides matching TRBD2. V gave up 5 bases and J gave up 5 bases; unmatched junction bases: 6. The length of the CDR3 is 14 residues. Germline assignment: CDR1 SGHAT and CDR2 FQNNGV. Here the CDR3 DNA reads TGTGCCAGCAGCCGTCTAGCGGGACGGGAGACCCAGTACTTC. Translated, it gives CASSRLAGRETQYF. The variable domain in full, completed from reference TRBV11-2 and TRBJ2-5, reads EAGVAQSPRYKIIEKRQSVAFWCNPISGHATLYWYQQILGQGPKLLIQFQNNGVVDDSQLPKDRFSAERLKGVDSTLKIQPAKLEDSAVYLCASSRLAGRETQYFGPGTRLLVL.

V is TRBV7-7 and J is TRBJ2-5; 13 bases fit TRBD2. Germline CDR1 reads SSHAT; CDR2 reads FNYEAQ (reference sequence). CDR3 size: 16 residues. J gave up 2 bases and V 2 bases, and 2 bases lay outside the gene matches. CDR3 in amino acids: CASSLSLAGGQETQYF. The CDR3, as DNA: TGTGCCAGCAGCTTATCACTAGCGGGGGGGCAAGAGACCCAGTACTTC.

The J gene is TRBJ1-2, the V gene TRBV6-5; unclear D gene. Germline-derived CDR1 and CDR2 are MNHEY and SVGAGI. The CDR3 consists of 14 residues. The V gene lost 5 bases and the J gene lost 7 bases, with 17 bases spanning the gap. CDR3 amino acids: CASSPMMVIGGYTF. For the CDR3, the DNA is TGTGCCAGCAGTCCCATGATGGTAATCGGTGGCTACACCTTC.

This chain joins TRBV6-1 and TRBJ2-3, with 11 bases lining up with TRBD2. Germline loops: CDR1 MNHNS, CDR2 SASEGT. The CDR3 is 15 amino acids. Losses at the gene ends were 1 base for V and 4 bases for J; bases not matched to a gene: 1. The CDR3: CASSEVAGGPDTQYF. The CDR3 DNA is TGTGCCAGCAGTGAAGTAGCGGGGGGGCCAGATACGCAGTATTTT.

The chain carries TRBV7-3 and TRBJ2-3; TRBD2 is a possible D gene (5 bases). V gave up 3 bases and J gave up 2 bases, with 12 bases separating them. Per germline, CDR1 SGHTA and CDR2 FQGTGA. The CDR3 runs to 15 residues. The CDR3 reads CASSLSSGYTDTQYF. CDR3 coding DNA: TGTGCCAGCAGCTTGTCCAGCGGCTACACAGATACGCAGTATTTT.

CDR3 sequence (DNA): TGTGCCAGCAGCTCCGGACCCGGCCAGGGGGCCCAGTACTTC. Its translation: CASSSGPGQGAQYF. The V and J genes are TRBV7-2 and TRBJ2-5, with 7 bases matching TRBD1. This CDR3 region has 14 residues. Trimming took 4 bases from V and 9 from J; bases not matched to a gene: 11. Germline V gene sequence: CDR1 SGHTA, CDR2 FQGNSA.

The genes are TRBV5-1 and TRBJ1-5; D ambiguous. V lost 2 bases, J lost 4 bases, and 28 bases lay in between. The germline CDR1 and CDR2 sequences are SGHRS and YFSETQ. CDR3 length: 20 residues. In DNA, the CDR3 is TGCGCCAGCAGCTTCAACACCCGCGGGGAGCTCTGGATCGTGAATCAGCCCCAGCATTTT. It is translated as CASSFNTRGELWIVNQPQHF.

This clone was counted ten times or more. This chain connects TRBV4-2 to TRBJ2-3; weak D call: TRBD2 (6 bases). This CDR3 is 16 amino acids long. The V gene lost 0 bases and the J gene lost 3 bases, with 13 bases spanning the gap. Germline V gene lookup returns CDR1 LGHNA and CDR2 YNFKEQ. The CDR3 is CASSQDLGSGTDTQYF. As DNA, the CDR3 is TGTGCCAGCAGCCAAGATCTCGGGAGTGGTACAGATACGCAGTATTTT.

This rearrangement joins TRBV9 to TRBJ2-5, with 12 positions matching TRBD2. CDR3 size: 17 residues. CDR1 and CDR2 from the germline V gene are SGDLS and YYNGEE. V shed 3 bases and J 4 bases; nucleotides not matched to a gene: 10. The DNA of the CDR3 is TGTGCCAGCAGCGGCCGCGGGTCTAGCGGGAGGGGAGAGACCCAGTACTTC. Its translation: CASSGRGSSGRGETQYF.

This clone was recorded only once. This chain connects TRBV5-6 to TRBJ2-4, with 9 bases fitting TRBD2. Trimming took 2 bases from V and 7 from J; bases not matched to a gene: 7. This CDR3 spans 15 amino acids. Germline V gene data show CDR1 as SGHDT and CDR2 as YYEEEE. The CDR3 region has the DNA TGTGCCAGCAGCTTAGGGCTAGCGGGATGGAACATTCAGTACTTC. It encodes CASSLGLAGWNIQYF.

V and J are TRBV7-3 and TRBJ2-7; 10 bases are a match to TRBD2. V shed 5 bases, J shed 3 bases, and the junction held 7 bases outside the gene matches. The germline V gene encodes CDR1 SGHTA and CDR2 FQGTGA. The CDR3 has 15 amino acids. The CDR3 reads CASSPSGLALYEQYF. The CDR3 coding sequence is TGTGCCAGCAGCCCATCGGGACTAGCGCTCTACGAGCAGTACTTC.

This clone was observed a handful of times. The chain employs TRBV25-1 and TRBJ1-2, with TRBD1 as a possible D gene (6 bases). CDR1 MGHDK and CDR2 SYGVNS come from the germline V gene. V was pared by 2 bases and J by 6 bases, with 7 bases between. This CDR3 comprises 12 residues. The CDR3 spells CASSENRDGYTF. The CDR3 DNA is TGTGCCAGCAGTGAAAACAGGGATGGCTACACCTTC.

The V gene is TRBV28, the J gene TRBJ1-2, with 7 bases that match TRBD1. This CDR3 has 14 amino acids. Germline-derived CDR1 and CDR2 are MDHEN and SYDVKM. V dropped 3 bases and J dropped 3; count of bases not matched to a gene: 4. The CDR3 DNA sequence: TGTGCCAGCAGTTTGGGCAGGGGGGACTATGGCTACACCTTC. Amino acids: CASSLGRGDYGYTF.

This clone was seen just once. The genes are TRBV15 and TRBJ1-3; 7 bases are a match to TRBD1. This CDR3 has 14 residues. J was trimmed by 9 bases and V by 2 bases; bases with no gene match: 7. CDR1 is LNHNV and CDR2 is YYDKDF in the germline V gene (reference sequence). CDR3 protein: CATSRRDRAGTIYF. CDR3 sequence (DNA): TGTGCCACCAGCAGACGAGACAGGGCGGGCACCATATATTTT. The whole variable domain, filled in from reference TRBV15 and TRBJ1-3, reads DAMVIQNPRYQVTQFGKPVTLSCSQTLNHNVMYWYQQKSSQAPKLLFHYYDKDFNNEADTPDNFQSRRPNTSFCFLDIRSPGLGDTAMYLCATSRRDRAGTIYFGEGSWLTVV.

The V call is TRBV29-1, the J call TRBJ2-1, with no clear D. Trimming stripped 4 bases from V and 5 bases from J, with 9 bases between. The CDR3 runs to 12 residues. CDR1 SQVTM and CDR2 ANQGSEA come from the germline V gene. In DNA, the CDR3 is TGCAGCGTTGTCCTACCTCACAATGAGCAGTTCTTC. Its protein product is CSVVLPHNEQFF.

The rearrangement links TRBV7-9 to TRBJ2-4, with a possible D match to TRBD2 (6 bases). The CDR3 is made up of 14 amino acids. V was shortened by 4 bases and J by 4 bases, with 11 bases between the two germline ends. Germline V gene data show CDR1 as SEHNR and CDR2 as FQNEAQ (reference sequence). The CDR3 loop reads CASSSSGQKNIQYF. The CDR3, as DNA: TGTGCCAGCAGCTCCAGCGGGCAGAAAAACATTCAGTACTTC.